The entry below gives a single T cell receptor (beta chain) sequence along with its context. This entry is derived from a study of T cell repertoires in cytomegalovirus infection. MiXCR, run by TCRdb on the reads, gives a single entry per CDR3 protein. The table has 350,000 to 450,000 distinct CDR3 sequences, around 18% seen once. The CDR3 has 12 amino acids. Germline V lookup: CDR1 MDHEN, CDR2 SYDVKM. V lost 4 bases and J 6 bases, leaving 9 bases between the germline ends. V and J are TRBV28 and TRBJ1-2, with D unresolved. Sequenced material: PBMCs. This clonotype originated in a human donor in good health (CMV status not recorded). Some clones in this sample may be carry-over from other donors' samples. CDR3 in amino acids: CASSSVRDGYTF. Written as DNA, the CDR3 is TGTGCCAGCAGTTCAGTGCGGGATGGCTACACCTTC.